This TCR beta chain was observed in a study of spatial heterogeneity in lung cancer. The time point here: sample taken at primary tumor resection. The length of the CDR3 is 15 residues. Germline lookup yields CDR1 SNHLY and CDR2 FYNNEI. Germline trimming cut 3 bases from V and 0 bases from J; bases unmatched to any gene: 1. TCRdb re-called the 5' RACE reads with MiXCR, one entry per CDR3 protein. The data contain more than 80,000 distinct CDR3 sequences, less than 15% of them seen just once; the ten biggest clones take up about 40%. Specimen: PBMCs, collected at surgery. The genes are TRBV2 and TRBJ2-1; 8 nucleotides line up with TRBD2. The clonotype was recovered from a male donor with early-stage non-small cell lung cancer. In DNA form, the CDR3 reads TGTGCCAGCAGTGATAGCGGGGCCTCCTACAATGAGCAGTTCTTC. This sequence encodes CASSDSGASYNEQFF.